This T cell receptor beta chain is from a study of T-cell reconstitution after alpha-beta-depleted transplantation in children. Study conclusions and caveats: In patients about two months after transplant, alpha-beta T cells reportedly arose from several hundred expanded graft clones. After transplant, high TCRbeta diversity at day 60 in some patients arose from surviving recipient T cells and thymic progenitors. The main origin of T-cell counts and diversity one year after transplant was newly produced T cells.

CDR1 SQVTM and CDR2 ANQGSEA come from the germline V gene. After removal of 6 bases from V and 4 bases from J, the junction contained 6 bases not matched to a gene. The CDR3 totals 13 residues. Unique molecular identifiers were incorporated into the prepared TCRbeta library. TCRdb fed the PCR reads into MiXCR, producing one record per CDR3 protein. The data hold under 400,000 distinct CDR3 sequences, with roughly 25% observed a single time. This clonotype was observed a handful of times. Its specificity is unknown. The sample consisted of PBMCs, mostly from graft donor cells, taken 180 days after TCRalphabeta/CD19-depleted stem cell transplant. This sequence was found in a male patient aged 10 to 17 who had a stem cell transplant for acute lymphoblastic leukemia, so the T cells may come from the graft donor. The chain employs TRBV29-1 and TRBJ2-5; 9 nucleotides line up with TRBD2. CDR3 sequence reads: CSVRGRALETQYF. Written as DNA, the CDR3 is TGCAGCGTCCGCGGGAGGGCCTTAGAGACCCAGTACTTC.